This TCR beta chain comes out of a study of cytomegalovirus exposure and HLA in healthy donors. Study at large: It was reported in a later analysis that the 120 or so validation repertoires used the same platform as the 550 to 800 first-cohort repertoires.

An approximately 120-subject validation cohort, separate from the approximately 610-subject first cohort, supplied the donors. Trimming took 5 bases from V and 0 from J, leaving 9 bases between them. Germline-derived CDR1 and CDR2 are SEHNR and FQNEAQ (reference sequence). The CDR3 sequence is 14 residues long. In its sample, this clone was seen once. What it binds is unknown. Assay: immunoSEQ multiplex PCR; the TCRdb copy retains only in-frame clones and omits some. The sample yields some 120,000 clones, about 84% seen once. Study findings and constraints: A subsequent analysis found that TCR clusters from the first cohort also tended to co-occur in the roughly 120 validation repertoires, with 94% of cluster scores above 0.

The sequence derives from a woman aged 25-40 years in good health and CMV-seronegative. This sequence joins TRBV7-9 and TRBJ2-3; a possible D gene is TRBD2 (5 bases). Specimen: PBMCs. The CDR3 loop is CASSEGPSTDTQYF. In DNA form, the CDR3 reads TGTGCCAGCAGCGAGGGTCCCAGCACAGATACGCAGTATTTT.